The present entry profiles one TCR beta chain with its context. Its antigen is currently unknown. There are 13 residues in the CDR3. From germline, CDR1 is SGHTA and CDR2 FQGTGA. Trimming left V 4 bases short and J 0 bases short, with 5 bases between. This sample was included in a study of CD8+ T cells in alopecia areata. The study, taken as a whole, reports: Whereas mice showed it more clearly, TCR sharing across patients was murkier, possibly because of HLA.

cDNA prepared by RNA extraction and subsequent reverse transcription served as the template for sequencing. Only in-frame clones appear in the TCRdb table, and some are missing; sequencing was by immunoSEQ multiplex PCR. The sample shows 250,000 or so clones, around 67% of them seen only once. Obtained from alopecia areata patients were lesional scalp punch biopsies along with peripheral blood. Sequenced here: CD4+ T cells sorted from blood, sampled at week 0. The J gene is TRBJ2-3, the V gene TRBV7-3; no firm D call. This TCR was recovered from a human donor with alopecia areata. The CDR3 DNA is TGTGCCAGCAGCTCTTGGAGCACAGATACGCAGTATTTT. It translates to CASSSWSTDTQYF.